This passage covers 23 T cell receptor beta chains from one sample sequenced in a study of blood T cell repertoires in COVID-19. Only in-frame clones appear in the TCRdb table, and some are missing; sequencing was by immunoSEQ multiplex PCR. The sample consists of 130,000 or so clones, 70% to 90% of them appearing once. Input material: peripheral blood. The receptors stem from a human donor in a cohort sampled during active COVID-19.

Only a few counts were recorded for this clone. This chain connects TRBV28 to TRBJ2-5; 8 bases fit TRBD1. Germline CDR1 MDHEN, CDR2 SYDVKM. The CDR3 loop spans 13 amino acids. Germline trimming cut 8 bases from V and 4 bases from J; bases unmatched to any gene: 6. DNA of the CDR3: TGTGCCAGCGCACCCGGACAGGGAGAGACCCAGTACTTC. Its protein is CASAPGQGETQYF.

This chain uses TRBV5-5 with TRBJ2-7; D may be TRBD1 (6 bases). Germline CDR1 is SGHKS and CDR2 is YYEKEE (reference sequence). CDR3 length equals 13 residues. V lost 4 bases, J lost 3 bases, and 11 bases lay in between. The CDR3 loop reads CASSKDSIYEQYF. The CDR3 coding sequence is TGTGCCAGCAGCAAGGACAGCATCTACGAGCAGTACTTC.

V gene TRBV7-2 combines with J gene TRBJ2-1; 11 nucleotides align to TRBD2. The V gene's germline CDR1 is SGHTA and CDR2 FQGNSA. The CDR3 sequence is 16 residues long. V shed 6 bases, J shed 5 bases, and the junction held 9 bases outside the gene matches. CDR3 residues: CASSLAGTSGNNEQFF. The CDR3 DNA reads TGTGCCAGCAGTCTAGCAGGGACTAGCGGAAACAATGAGCAGTTCTTC.

This clone has just one count. J is TRBJ1-6 and V is TRBV5-4, with no clear D. Germline assignment: CDR1 SGHNT and CDR2 YYREEE (reference sequence). Deletions cut 1 base from V and 5 bases from J, with 10 bases between. The CDR3 extends over 15 amino acids. CDR3 sequence reads: CASSLISQNNSPLHF. The CDR3 DNA reads as TGTGCCAGCAGCTTGATTAGCCAGAATAATTCACCCCTCCACTTT.

The chain links TRBV7-8 to TRBJ2-5, with 7 bases lining up with TRBD2. Germline values: CDR1 SGHVS, CDR2 FQNEAQ. The trim removed 1 base at V and 0 bases at J, leaving 5 bases unmatched. CDR3 length: 16 amino acids. The CDR3 DNA sequence: TGTGCCAGCAGCTTAGTAGTGGGGGGGAACCAAGAGACCCAGTACTTC. Amino acids: CASSLVVGGNQETQYF.

V usage is TRBV5-1 and J usage is TRBJ1-4; no firm D call. The V end was cut by 6 bases, the J end by 3 bases, with 18 bases between. Per germline, CDR1 SGHRS and CDR2 YFSETQ. The CDR3 has 16 residues. The CDR3 sequence: CASTKSEPGPNEKLFF. The CDR3, as DNA: TGCGCCAGCACAAAAAGCGAGCCGGGTCCTAATGAAAAACTGTTTTTT.

The V gene is TRBV27, the J gene TRBJ2-1, with TRBD2 identical over 10 bases. The germline V gene has CDR1 MNHEY and CDR2 SMNVEV (reference sequence). The CDR3 sequence is 15 residues long. V dropped 5 bases and J dropped 9; count of bases not matched to a gene: 10. This CDR3 is CASSPSGGALGEQFF. In DNA form, the CDR3 reads TGTGCCAGCAGTCCAAGCGGGGGGGCCTTGGGTGAGCAGTTCTTC.

V gene TRBV19 combines with J gene TRBJ2-7; D unresolved. V lost 6 bases and J lost 2, with 11 bases in between. Per germline, CDR1 LNHDA and CDR2 SQIVND (reference sequence). There are 13 residues in the CDR3. The CDR3 nucleotides read TGTGCCAGTAGCACCGGGTCCCCCTACGAGCAGTACTTC. Protein: CASSTGSPYEQYF. Full variable domain (missing parts from reference TRBV19 and TRBJ2-7): DGGITQSPKYLFRKEGQNVTLSCEQNLNHDAMYWYRQDPGQGLRLIYYSQIVNDFQKGDIAEGYSVSREKKESFPLTVTSAQKNPTAFYLCASSTGSPYEQYFGPGTRLTVT.

The CDR3 region is CASGPGLAGQETQYF. The CDR3 DNA reads as TGCGCCAGCGGACCGGGACTAGCGGGGCAAGAGACCCAGTACTTC. The rearrangement uses TRBV10-2 and TRBJ2-5, with 13 positions matching TRBD2. The V gene's germline CDR1 is WSHSY and CDR2 SAAADI. The CDR3 sequence is 15 residues long. J gave up 2 bases and V 8 bases, and 5 bases lay outside the gene matches.

V gene TRBV6-5 combines with J gene TRBJ2-1; the D is unclear. This CDR3 has 13 residues. Germline loops: CDR1 MNHEY, CDR2 SVGAGI. With 5 bases removed from V and 3 bases from J, the gap between germline ends came to 8 bases. The CDR3 region is CASSLGLYNEQFF. CDR3 bases: TGTGCCAGCAGTCTAGGTCTCTACAATGAGCAGTTCTTC.

The J gene is TRBJ1-4, the V gene TRBV3-1 (or the pseudogene TRBV3-2), with TRBD1 matching 8 bases. CDR3 length: 16 amino acids. Germline CDR1 reads LGHDT; CDR2 reads YNNKEL (reference sequence). V gave up 3 bases and J gave up 8 bases; unmatched junction bases: 11. DNA for the CDR3: TGTGCCAGCAGCCATATCCGGGACAGGCAGGGGGAAAAACTGTTTTTT. This translates into CASSHIRDRQGEKLFF.

This clone was picked up a small number of times. This chain joins TRBV28 and TRBJ2-3, with 7 nucleotides matching TRBD2. J lost 2 bases, V lost 3 bases, and 5 bases had no gene match. In germline, CDR1 is MDHEN, CDR2 SYDVKM. The CDR3 totals 15 residues. CDR3: CASSFKREATDTQYF. The CDR3 DNA reads as TGTGCCAGCAGTTTCAAACGGGAGGCCACAGATACGCAGTATTTT. Filled out from reference TRBV28 and TRBJ2-3, the complete variable domain reads DVKVTQSSRYLVKRTGEKVFLECVQDMDHENMFWYRQDPGLGLRLIYFSYDVKMKEKGDIPEGYSVSREKKERFSLILESASTNQTSMYLCASSFKREATDTQYFGPGTRLTVL.

The genes are TRBV6-5 and TRBJ2-4; 10 positions match TRBD1. The V gene's germline CDR1 is MNHEY and CDR2 SVGAGI. The CDR3 extends over 15 amino acids. V dropped 6 bases and J dropped 3; count of bases not matched to a gene: 5. CDR3 DNA sequence: TGTGCCAGCAGCCTGGGACAGGGGTTCAAAAACATTCAGTACTTC. Protein: CASSLGQGFKNIQYF.

This chain links TRBV7-9 with TRBJ1-6, with 8 bases fitting TRBD1. CDR3 length: 15 amino acids. With V trimmed by 4 bases and J by 7 bases, 6 bases remained unmatched. Germline CDR1 and CDR2: SEHNR and FQNEAQ (reference sequence). CDR3 DNA sequence: TGTGCCAGCAGCTCCGGACAGGGTAGCAATTCACCCCTCCACTTT. Encoded protein: CASSSGQGSNSPLHF.

This clone was found a few times. The chain is built from TRBV18 and TRBJ2-3; 8 nucleotides line up with TRBD2. The V gene's germline CDR1 is KGHSH and CDR2 LQKENI. The V segment lost 4 bases and the J segment 2 bases; nucleotides outside the gene matches: 8. The CDR3 spans 16 residues. CDR3 sequence reads: CASSLMSGGATDTQYF. DNA for the CDR3: TGTGCCAGCTCACTCATGTCCGGGGGGGCCACAGATACGCAGTATTTT.

This rearrangement joins TRBV5-1 to TRBJ2-7, with a tentative D call TRBD2 (5 bases). V lost 4 bases to trimming and J lost 3 bases, with 17 bases between them. This CDR3 contains 15 residues. Germline V gene sequence: CDR1 SGHRS, CDR2 YFSETQ. CDR3 region: CASSRGGGVIYEQYF. The DNA for the CDR3 is TGCGCCAGCAGCCGCGGTGGAGGTGTGATCTACGAGCAGTACTTC.

The chain joins TRBV19 to TRBJ2-3; TRBD2 matches at 8 bases. J gave up 2 bases and V 3 bases, and 7 bases lay outside the gene matches. CDR3 size: 16 residues. The germline V gene encodes CDR1 LNHDA and CDR2 SQIVND (reference sequence). This chain's CDR3 is CASSITSGGTTDTQYF. CDR3 nucleotide sequence: TGTGCCAGTAGTATCACCAGCGGGGGAACCACAGATACGCAGTATTTT.

CDR3 protein: CASSSQATYEQYF. The CDR3 DNA is TGTGCCAGCAGCTCTCAGGCGACCTACGAGCAGTACTTC. This rearrangement joins TRBV7-6 to TRBJ2-7, with D uncertain. The CDR3 has 13 residues. Trimming took off 4 bases at V and 2 bases at J, with 9 bases between the two ends. The germline gives CDR1 SGHVS, CDR2 FNYEAQ.

This chain uses TRBV5-6 with TRBJ1-3; TRBD1 agrees at 8 bases. V was pared by 3 bases and J by 0 bases, with 5 bases of the junction left unmatched. The length of the CDR3 is 16 residues. Per germline, CDR1 SGHDT and CDR2 YYEEEE. This CDR3 reads CASSSGTGRSGNTIYF. In DNA form, the CDR3 reads TGTGCCAGCAGCTCCGGGACAGGCCGCTCTGGAAACACCATATATTTT.

This chain links TRBV19 with TRBJ2-1, with D maybe TRBD1 (6 bases). CDR3 length equals 14 residues. The germline V gene encodes CDR1 LNHDA and CDR2 SQIVND (reference sequence). With 9 bases removed from V and 10 bases from J, the gap between germline ends came to 22 bases. The CDR3 protein is CASREGEPVGEQFF. CDR3 DNA sequence: TGTGCCAGCCGAGAGGGGGAGCCCGTCGGGGAGCAGTTCTTC.

The V call is TRBV7-2, the J call TRBJ2-1, with D tentatively TRBD1 (5 bases). The CDR3 is 15 amino acids. CDR1 and CDR2 from the germline V gene are SGHTA and FQGNSA. V shed 5 bases and J shed 0 bases, with 11 bases lying between them. CDR3: CASSLDSVSYNEQFF. The DNA of the CDR3 is TGTGCCAGCAGCCTCGACAGCGTCTCCTACAATGAGCAGTTCTTC.

This chain links TRBV10-3 with TRBJ2-1; 10 positions match TRBD2. Germline CDR1 reads ENHRY; CDR2 reads SYGVKD. The CDR3 loop spans 15 amino acids. V lost 6 bases to trimming and J lost 6 bases; unmatched junction nucleotides: 8. For the CDR3, the DNA is TGTGCCATCAGAAACAGCGGGGGGGCGGGCAATGAGCAGTTCTTC. Residues: CAIRNSGGAGNEQFF.

This chain links TRBV9 with TRBJ2-1, with 12 bases that match TRBD2. Trimming cost V 3 bases and J 10 bases; bases outside gene matches: 8. CDR1 is SGDLS and CDR2 is YYNGEE in the germline V gene. This CDR3 comprises 15 residues. CDR3: CASSARTSGVGEQFF. For the CDR3, the DNA is TGTGCCAGCAGCGCCAGGACTAGCGGGGTGGGGGAGCAGTTCTTC.